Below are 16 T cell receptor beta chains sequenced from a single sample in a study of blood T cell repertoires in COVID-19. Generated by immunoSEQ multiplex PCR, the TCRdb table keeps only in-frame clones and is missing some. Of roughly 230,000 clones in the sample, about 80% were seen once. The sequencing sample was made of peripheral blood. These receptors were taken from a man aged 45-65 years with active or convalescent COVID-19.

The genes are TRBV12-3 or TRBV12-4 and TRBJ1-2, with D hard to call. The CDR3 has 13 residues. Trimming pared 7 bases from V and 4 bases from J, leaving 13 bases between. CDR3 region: CASTAGGPYGYTF. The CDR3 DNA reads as TGTGCCAGCACCGCGGGAGGGCCCTATGGCTACACCTTC.

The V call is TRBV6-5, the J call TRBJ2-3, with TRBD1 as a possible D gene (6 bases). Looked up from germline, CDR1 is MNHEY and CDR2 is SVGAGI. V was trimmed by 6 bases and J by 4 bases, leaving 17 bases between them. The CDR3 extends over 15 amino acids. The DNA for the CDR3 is TGTGCCAGCAGACTTCGCCGGGACACTCCAGATACGCAGTATTTT. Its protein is CASRLRRDTPDTQYF.

DNA of the CDR3: TGTGCCAGCAGTGAAGCCCCAGACTATGGCTACACCTTC. This translates into CASSEAPDYGYTF. This chain links TRBV6-1 with TRBJ1-2; no reliable D call. V was pared by 0 bases and J by 3 bases, with 5 bases between. The CDR3 is made up of 13 amino acids. Germline CDR1 is MNHNS and CDR2 is SASEGT.

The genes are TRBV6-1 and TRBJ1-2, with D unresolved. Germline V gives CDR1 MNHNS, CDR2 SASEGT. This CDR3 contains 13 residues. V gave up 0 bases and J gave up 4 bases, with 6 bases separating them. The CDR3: CASSEAGGYGYTF. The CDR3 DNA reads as TGTGCCAGCAGTGAAGCAGGAGGCTATGGCTACACCTTC.

Here the CDR3 reads CAWSVGPPNEKLFF. For the CDR3, the DNA is TGTGCCTGGAGTGTGGGGCCCCCTAATGAAAAACTGTTTTTT. The rearrangement joins TRBV30 to TRBJ1-4, with D maybe TRBD1 (5 bases). Trimming cost V 0 bases and J 3 bases, with 8 bases left between them. The CDR3 is 14 residues long. CDR1 GTSNPN and CDR2 SVGIG come from the germline V gene (reference sequence). Full variable domain (remainder filled in from reference TRBV30 and TRBJ1-4): SQTIHQWPATLVQPVGSPLSLECTVEGTSNPNLYWYRQAAGRGLQLLFYSVGIGQISSEVPQNLSASRPQDRQFILSSKKLLLSDSGFYLCAWSVGPPNEKLFFGSGTQLSVL.

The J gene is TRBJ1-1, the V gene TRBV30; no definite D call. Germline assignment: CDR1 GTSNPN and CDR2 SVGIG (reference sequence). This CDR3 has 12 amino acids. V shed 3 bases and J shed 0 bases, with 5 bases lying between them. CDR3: CAWRQMNTEAFF. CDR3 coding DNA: TGTGCCTGGAGACAGATGAACACTGAAGCTTTCTTT.

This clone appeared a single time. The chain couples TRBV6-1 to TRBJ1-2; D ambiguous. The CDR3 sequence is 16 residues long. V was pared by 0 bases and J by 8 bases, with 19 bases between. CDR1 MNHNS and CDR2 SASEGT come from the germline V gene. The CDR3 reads CASSEAVEERNEGYTF. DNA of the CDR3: TGTGCCAGCAGTGAAGCGGTGGAGGAGAGGAACGAAGGCTACACCTTC.

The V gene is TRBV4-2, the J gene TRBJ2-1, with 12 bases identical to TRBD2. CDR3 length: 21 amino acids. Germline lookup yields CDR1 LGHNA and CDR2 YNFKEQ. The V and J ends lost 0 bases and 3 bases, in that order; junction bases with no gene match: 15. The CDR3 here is CASSQEDILAGGLWGYNEQFF. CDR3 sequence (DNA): TGTGCCAGCAGCCAAGAGGACATACTAGCGGGGGGCCTTTGGGGCTACAATGAGCAGTTCTTC.

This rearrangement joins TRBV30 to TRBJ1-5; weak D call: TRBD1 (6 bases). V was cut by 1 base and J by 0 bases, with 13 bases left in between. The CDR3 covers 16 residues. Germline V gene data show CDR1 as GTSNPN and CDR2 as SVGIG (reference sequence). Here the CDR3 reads CAWSGGQPYSNQPQHF. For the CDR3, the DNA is TGTGCCTGGAGTGGGGGACAACCATATAGCAATCAGCCCCAGCATTTT.

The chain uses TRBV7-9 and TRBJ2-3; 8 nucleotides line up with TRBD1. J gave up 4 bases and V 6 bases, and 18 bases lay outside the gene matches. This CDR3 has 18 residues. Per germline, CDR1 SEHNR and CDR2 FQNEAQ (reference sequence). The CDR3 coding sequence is TGTGCCAGCAGGCACCCTGTGTCCCGACAGGGGTCCGCAGATACGCAGTATTTT. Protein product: CASRHPVSRQGSADTQYF.

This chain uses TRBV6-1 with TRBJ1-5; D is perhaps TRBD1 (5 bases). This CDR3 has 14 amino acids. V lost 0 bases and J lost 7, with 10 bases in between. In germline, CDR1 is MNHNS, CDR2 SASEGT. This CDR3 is CASSEARGRQPQHF. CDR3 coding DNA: TGTGCCAGCAGTGAAGCGCGGGGCAGACAGCCCCAGCATTTT.

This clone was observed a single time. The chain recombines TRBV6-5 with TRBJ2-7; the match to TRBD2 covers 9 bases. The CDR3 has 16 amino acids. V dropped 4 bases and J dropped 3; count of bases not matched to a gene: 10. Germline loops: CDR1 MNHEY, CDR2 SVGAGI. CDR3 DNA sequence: TGTGCCAGCAGTTCCCAGCGGGGGGCTACCCTCTACGAGCAGTACTTC. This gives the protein CASSSQRGATLYEQYF.

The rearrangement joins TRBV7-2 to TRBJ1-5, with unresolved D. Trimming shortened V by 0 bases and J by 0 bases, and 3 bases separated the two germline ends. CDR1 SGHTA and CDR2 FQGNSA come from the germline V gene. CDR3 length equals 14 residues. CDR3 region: CASSLAISNQPQHF. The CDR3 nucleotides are TGTGCCAGCAGCTTAGCTATTAGCAATCAGCCCCAGCATTTT.

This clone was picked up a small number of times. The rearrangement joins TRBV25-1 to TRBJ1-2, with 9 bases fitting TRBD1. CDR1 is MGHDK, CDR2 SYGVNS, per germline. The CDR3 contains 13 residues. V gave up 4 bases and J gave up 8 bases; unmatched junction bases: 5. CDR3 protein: CASSGQGEGGYTF. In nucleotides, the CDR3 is TGTGCCAGCAGTGGACAGGGGGAAGGAGGCTACACCTTC.

CDR3 DNA: TGTGCCAGCAGCTCCTTAGCGGGGGCTTCTAGCACAGATACGCAGTATTTT. It is translated as CASSSLAGASSTDTQYF. This rearrangement joins TRBV7-2 to TRBJ2-3; 9 bases are a match to TRBD2. Unmatched junction bases numbered 8, after V lost 4 bases and J lost 0 bases. The CDR3 totals 17 residues. Germline CDR1 and CDR2: SGHTA and FQGNSA.

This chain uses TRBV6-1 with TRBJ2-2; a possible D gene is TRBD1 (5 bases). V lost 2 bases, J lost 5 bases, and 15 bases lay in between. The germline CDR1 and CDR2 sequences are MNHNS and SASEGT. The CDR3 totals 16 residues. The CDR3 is CASSELSGMWTGELFF. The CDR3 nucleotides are TGTGCCAGCAGTGAATTATCAGGGATGTGGACCGGGGAGCTGTTTTTT.